A single sample gave rise to the 14 T cell receptor beta chains below, sequenced in a study of Ad26.COV2.S vaccination and SARS-CoV-2 variants. Specified treatment: 15 to 20 received Ad26.COV2.S at low or high dose, single or two shots; roughly 5 received placebo; per-sample allocation not given. Sample collection was performed on day 63 after the first vaccine or placebo injection. Produced via immunoSEQ multiplex PCR; TCRdb's table is partial and in-frame only. Of 350,000 to 500,000 clones listed, around 91% are singletons. The sample consisted of peripheral blood, taken in a trial of Ad26.COV2.S vaccine versus placebo. The source of these receptors is a person between 18 and 60 years old who received the Ad26.COV2.S COVID-19 vaccine or a placebo.

The CDR3 reads CAISGEGGNFYNEQFF. Written as DNA, the CDR3 is TGTGCCATCAGTGGCGAGGGGGGTAATTTCTACAATGAGCAGTTCTTC. The gene calls are TRBV10-3 and TRBJ2-1; D is tentatively TRBD1 or TRBD2 (6 bases each). Trimming took off 4 bases at V and 3 bases at J, with 16 bases between the two ends. The CDR3 contains 16 residues. The germline CDR1 and CDR2 sequences are ENHRY and SYGVKD.

This sequence joins TRBV5-1 and TRBJ1-1, with D perhaps matching TRBD1 (6 bases). The CDR3 spans 13 residues. The germline V gene encodes CDR1 SGHRS and CDR2 YFSETQ. V lost 5 bases and J 2 bases, leaving 10 bases between the germline ends. The CDR3 loop reads CASRAGTNTEAFF. CDR3 coding DNA: TGCGCCAGCAGGGCCGGGACAAACACTGAAGCTTTCTTT.

The V and J genes are TRBV6-5 and TRBJ2-7; 9 bases agree with TRBD1. CDR1 and CDR2 from the germline V gene are MNHEY and SVGAGI. CDR3 length: 14 amino acids. With V trimmed by 7 bases and J by 3 bases, 7 bases remained unmatched. The CDR3 region has the DNA TGTGCCAGCATTGGAGGACAGGGGATCTACGAGCAGTACTTC. It translates to CASIGGQGIYEQYF.

The chain uses TRBV7-9 and TRBJ2-2; either TRBD1 or TRBD2 may fit D (5 bases each). With 1 base removed from V and 6 bases from J, the gap between germline ends came to 12 bases. The CDR3 covers 15 residues. The V gene's germline CDR1 is SEHNR and CDR2 FQNEAQ (reference sequence). CDR3 bases: TGTGCCAGCAGCTTAGGTCAGGGAGATCCCGGGGAGCTGTTTTTT. Its translation is CASSLGQGDPGELFF.

Here the CDR3 reads CASMGSSGRNEQFF. The CDR3 coding sequence is TGTGCCAGCATGGGCTCTAGCGGGAGAAATGAGCAGTTCTTC. J is TRBJ2-1 and V is TRBV27; 10 nucleotides align to TRBD2. Germline V gene sequence: CDR1 MNHEY, CDR2 SMNVEV (reference sequence). J was trimmed by 7 bases and V by 7 bases; bases with no gene match: 7. The CDR3 is 14 residues long.

This chain's CDR3 is CASKESPGLDDTQYF. The CDR3 DNA reads as TGTGCCAGCAAAGAGTCTCCAGGGTTGGATGATACGCAGTATTTT. This rearrangement joins TRBV2 to TRBJ2-3; D perhaps matches TRBD1 (5 bases). Deletions cut 7 bases from V and 6 bases from J, with 20 bases between. The CDR3 has 15 residues. CDR1 is SNHLY and CDR2 is FYNNEI in the germline V gene.

V usage is TRBV27 and J usage is TRBJ2-5; maybe TRBD1 (5 bases). V was pared by 5 bases and J by 5 bases, with 18 bases between. CDR3 length: 15 amino acids. Germline assignment: CDR1 MNHEY and CDR2 SMNVEV (reference sequence). The CDR3 region has the DNA TGTGCCAGCAGTCCGATCCCCGACAGACTGGAGACCCAGTACTTC. Translating it yields CASSPIPDRLETQYF.

The chain combines TRBV28 with TRBJ1-2; 8 bases are a match to TRBD1. This CDR3 contains 14 residues. The germline gives CDR1 MDHEN, CDR2 SYDVKM. V shed 6 bases and J 5 bases; nucleotides not matched to a gene: 8. CDR3 sequence: CASSQDREWYGYTF. The CDR3 bases are TGTGCCAGCAGCCAGGACAGGGAATGGTATGGCTACACCTTC.

The V and J genes are TRBV6-5 and TRBJ2-3; D gene unclear. The germline V and J ends were trimmed by 0 bases and 3 bases, with 10 bases remaining between them. This CDR3 comprises 15 residues. Germline V CDR1 and CDR2: MNHEY, SVGAGI. The CDR3 bases are TGTGCCAGCAGTTACTCGGGCGCCGTGACAGATACGCAGTATTTT. Its translation: CASSYSGAVTDTQYF.

The sample holds one count of this clone. This chain links TRBV4-3 with TRBJ2-1, with D perhaps TRBD2 (6 bases). Germline V gene data show CDR1 as LGHNA and CDR2 as YSLEER. The CDR3 has 15 amino acids. Trimming removed 6 bases at V and 0 bases at J, with 12 bases between. The CDR3 DNA reads TGCGCCAGCAGTCTCGGGAGTGGCTCCTACAATGAGCAGTTCTTC. Amino acid sequence: CASSLGSGSYNEQFF.

The V and J genes are TRBV6-5 and TRBJ2-3; 8 nucleotides agree with TRBD2. The trim removed 9 bases at V and 3 bases at J, leaving 8 bases unmatched. The CDR3 has 14 residues. Germline V gene sequence: CDR1 MNHEY, CDR2 SVGAGI. The DNA of the CDR3 is TGTGCCAGTATGAGCGGGAGTAGGACAGATACGCAGTATTTT. Translating it yields CASMSGSRTDTQYF.

The chain uses TRBV6-4 and TRBJ2-1; possible D gene TRBD2, 6 bases. Trimming took off 2 bases at V and 4 bases at J, with 15 bases between the two ends. The CDR3 totals 16 residues. Germline V gene sequence: CDR1 MRHNA, CDR2 SNTAGT. CDR3 loop: CASSDVVSGDYNEQFF. CDR3 coding DNA: TGTGCCAGCAGTGACGTGGTTTCGGGGGATTACAATGAGCAGTTCTTC.

The chain combines TRBV12-3 or TRBV12-4 with TRBJ1-5; D gene unclear. V dropped 2 bases and J dropped 7 bases, with 6 bases sitting between them. The CDR3 totals 12 residues. The CDR3 loop reads CASSLPAQPQHF. The CDR3 DNA is TGTGCCAGCAGTTTACCTGCCCAGCCCCAGCATTTT.

The chain recombines TRBV5-6 with TRBJ2-5; tentatively, D is TRBD2 (6 bases). V lost 4 bases and J 1 base, leaving 14 bases between the germline ends. Germline V gives CDR1 SGHDT, CDR2 YYEEEE. The CDR3 totals 15 residues. The CDR3 region is CASSRDLGLQETQYF. CDR3 nucleotides: TGTGCCAGCAGCCGGGACCTGGGACTCCAAGAGACCCAGTACTTC.